The 32 T cell receptor beta chains below were found in one sample sequenced in a study of T cell repertoires in cytomegalovirus infection. Using its own MiXCR run on the reads, TCRdb lists one record per CDR3 protein. The data hold approximately 500,000 distinct CDR3 sequences, with more than 15% observed a single time. Sample: CD8+ T cells from PBMCs. All receptors derive from a human donor in good health (CMV status not recorded). Some clones in this sample may be carry-over from other donors' samples.

The chain is built from TRBV25-1 and TRBJ1-1; weak D call: TRBD1 (5 bases). The germline V gene has CDR1 MGHDK and CDR2 SYGVNS. The V end was cut by 7 bases, the J end by 7 bases, with 16 bases between. The CDR3 is 13 residues long. The DNA for the CDR3 is TGTGCCAGCACCCCGGGACCGTTACTTGAAGCTTTCTTT. This sequence encodes CASTPGPLLEAFF.

This clonotype has at least ten counts. CDR3 sequence: CACSRDREYDYGYTF. The CDR3 DNA is TGTGCCTGCTCCCGAGACAGGGAGTATGACTATGGCTACACCTTC. This chain links TRBV19 with TRBJ1-2; 7 bases map to TRBD1. The V gene's germline CDR1 is LNHDA and CDR2 SQIVND (reference sequence). This CDR3 has 15 residues. V was pared by 11 bases and J by 3 bases, with 15 bases of the junction left unmatched.

The chain couples TRBV2 to TRBJ1-2; D gene unclear. Per the germline V gene, CDR1 is SNHLY and CDR2 is FYNNEI. The V gene lost 11 bases and the J gene lost 4 bases, with 8 bases spanning the gap. The CDR3 sequence is 10 residues long. CDR3 bases: TGTGCCTTAGAGGGCTATGGCTACACCTTC. Translating it yields CALEGYGYTF.

The chain recombines TRBV5-5 with TRBJ2-1, with unresolved D. Germline V gene data show CDR1 as SGHKS and CDR2 as YYEKEE (reference sequence). Trimming cost V 0 bases and J 3 bases, with 4 bases left between them. CDR3 length: 13 residues. CDR3 loop: CASSLAFYNEQFF. The CDR3 nucleotides read TGTGCCAGCAGCTTGGCCTTCTACAATGAGCAGTTCTTC. The full variable domain, its missing parts supplied by reference TRBV5-5 and TRBJ2-1, is DAGVTQSPTHLIKTRGQQVTLRCSPISGHKSVSWYQQVLGQGPQFIFQYYEKEERGRGNFPDRFSARQFPNYSSELNVNALLLGDSALYLCASSLAFYNEQFFGPGTRLTVL.

In this sample, this clonotype turned up a few times. The V gene is TRBV27, the J gene TRBJ2-2; D not resolved. Germline-derived CDR1 and CDR2 are MNHEY and SMNVEV (reference sequence). The CDR3 runs 14 residues. Trimming stripped 5 bases from V and 6 bases from J, with 13 bases between. Here the CDR3 reads CASSLAREAGELFF. Here the CDR3 DNA reads TGTGCCAGCAGTCTGGCCCGTGAGGCCGGGGAGCTGTTTTTT.

This clonotype has more than one count but fewer than ten. The V and J genes are TRBV28 and TRBJ2-7; TRBD1 agrees at 7 bases. The germline gives CDR1 MDHEN, CDR2 SYDVKM. The trim removed 6 bases at V and 2 bases at J, leaving 10 bases unmatched. This CDR3 spans 15 amino acids. In DNA form, the CDR3 reads TGTGCCAGCAGGGACGTTGGGACAGACACCTACGAGCAGTACTTC. It yields the protein CASRDVGTDTYEQYF.

This clonotype was seen at least ten times. The chain joins TRBV4-1 to TRBJ2-1; D is perhaps TRBD1 (6 bases). This CDR3 contains 15 residues. Germline values: CDR1 MGHRA, CDR2 YSYEKL. The V gene lost 1 base and the J gene lost 6 bases, with 13 bases spanning the gap. The CDR3 nucleotides read TGCGCCAGCAGCCAAGGGCTAGGGGGAGTCAATGAGCAGTTCTTC. This codes for CASSQGLGGVNEQFF.

There are many counts of this clonotype. This chain joins TRBV7-9 and TRBJ1-2; D is ambiguous. This CDR3 comprises 12 residues. Germline values: CDR1 SEHNR, CDR2 FQNEAQ (reference sequence). Trimming shortened V by 7 bases and J by 4 bases, and 10 bases separated the two germline ends. The CDR3: CASTFSGYGYTF. The CDR3 coding sequence is TGTGCCAGCACATTTTCTGGCTATGGCTACACCTTC.

This clonotype was seen only a few times. This rearrangement joins TRBV10-3 to TRBJ1-1; a weak D match, TRBD1 (6 bases). Trimming shortened V by 4 bases and J by 0 bases, and 18 bases separated the two germline ends. The CDR3 is 17 amino acids. CDR1 and CDR2 (germline): ENHRY, SYGVKD. DNA of the CDR3: TGTGCCATCAGTGGCCCCGAGGGGGACCTGTTGAACACTGAAGCTTTCTTT. The encoded protein is CAISGPEGDLLNTEAFF.

This clonotype showed up just a few times. The rearrangement joins TRBV20-1 to TRBJ2-1; TRBD2 matches at 10 bases. The germline gives CDR1 DFQATT, CDR2 SNEGSKA (reference sequence). V dropped 1 base and J dropped 4; count of bases not matched to a gene: 13. The CDR3 covers 18 residues. This CDR3 reads CSARAQTSLAGLYNEQFF. CDR3 nucleotides: TGCAGTGCTAGAGCCCAAACCTCACTAGCGGGACTTTACAATGAGCAGTTCTTC.

V gene TRBV27 combines with J gene TRBJ2-7; no definite D call. Germline V gene lookup returns CDR1 MNHEY and CDR2 SMNVEV (reference sequence). V was trimmed by 5 bases and J by 0 bases, leaving 11 bases between them. This CDR3 has 14 residues. The DNA of the CDR3 is TGTGCCAGCAGTCGAGCGAGTAGCTCCTACGAGCAGTACTTC. Its protein product is CASSRASSSYEQYF.

This clonotype was observed a few times. The chain has TRBV20-1 and TRBJ1-2; 7 bases align to TRBD1. After removal of 6 bases from V and 6 bases from J, the junction contained 10 bases not matched to a gene. Germline V CDR1 and CDR2: DFQATT, SNEGSKA (reference sequence). This CDR3 region has 13 residues. The CDR3 reads CSAGDSLNNGYTF. The DNA for the CDR3 is TGCAGTGCCGGGGACAGTTTAAACAATGGCTACACCTTC.

This clonotype appeared a few times. The chain carries TRBV6-5 and TRBJ2-7; the D gene is possibly TRBD2 (6 bases). Germline V lookup: CDR1 MNHEY, CDR2 SVGAGI. V gave up 6 bases and J gave up 2 bases, with 26 bases separating them. This CDR3 spans 18 amino acids. The CDR3 bases are TGTGCCAGCAGCCTCGCCAGTGGGGGGAACCGACTCACCTACGAGCAGTACTTC. Translating it yields CASSLASGGNRLTYEQYF.

CDR3 in amino acids: CASSYTGGAPYEQYF. In DNA form, the CDR3 reads TGTGCCAGCAGTTACACAGGGGGCGCCCCCTACGAGCAGTACTTC. The chain combines TRBV6-6 with TRBJ2-7; 9 bases are a match to TRBD1. V lost 2 bases to trimming and J lost 2 bases; unmatched junction nucleotides: 4. This CDR3 is built from 15 residues. CDR1 and CDR2 from the germline V gene are MNHNY and SVGAGI (reference sequence).

The CDR3 region has the DNA TGCGCCAGCAGCCCCGGCCTGGGCGTCAATGGCTACGAGCAGTACTTC. Protein: CASSPGLGVNGYEQYF. V usage is TRBV5-1 and J usage is TRBJ2-7, with D uncertain. Trimming stripped 4 bases from V and 3 bases from J, with 20 bases between. The CDR3 is 16 residues long. Germline V CDR1 and CDR2: SGHRS, YFSETQ.

As to this clonotype: This may come from a read error, since a much larger clone is one base off. Given the absence of the conserved phenylalanine or tryptophan at the CDR3 end, a read error is likely. The J gene is TRBJ2-7, the V gene TRBV7-9; 10 nucleotides line up with TRBD2. CDR1 and CDR2 from the germline V gene are SEHNR and FQNEAQ (reference sequence). Unmatched junction bases numbered 7, after V lost 5 bases and J lost 3 bases. The CDR3 extends over 15 amino acids. The CDR3 coding sequence is TGTGCCAGCAGCCCTCTAGCGGGAGCCATCTACGAGCAGTACTTA. Its translation: CASSPLAGAIYEQYL.

This clonotype was counted a few times. DNA for the CDR3: TGTGCCAGCAGTTCCCCGGCAGACTCTGGAAACACCATATATTTT. This translates into CASSSPADSGNTIYF. The chain combines TRBV7-9 with TRBJ1-3; D gene uncertain. The V end lost 6 bases, the J end lost 0 bases, and 12 bases lay between the germline ends. This CDR3 is built from 15 residues. Germline CDR1 and CDR2: SEHNR and FQNEAQ (reference sequence). The whole variable domain, filled in from reference TRBV7-9 and TRBJ1-3, reads DTGVSQNPRHKITKRGQNVTFRCDPISEHNRLYWYRQTLGQGPEFLTYFQNEAQLEKSRLLSDRFSAERPKGSFSTLEIQRTEQGDSAMYLCASSSPADSGNTIYFGEGSWLTVV.

The chain combines TRBV10-2 with TRBJ1-5; 12 bases line up with TRBD1. CDR1 and CDR2 (germline): WSHSY, SAAADI. The CDR3 runs 20 residues. V shed 6 bases, J shed 0 bases, and the junction held 15 bases outside the gene matches. Here the CDR3 reads CASSPGQGAKFLYSNQPQHF. The DNA for the CDR3 is TGCGCCAGCAGCCCGGGACAGGGGGCGAAGTTCCTATATAGCAATCAGCCCCAGCATTTT.

This clonotype showed up many times. The chain recombines TRBV4-1 with TRBJ1-2, with 10 bases fitting TRBD1. CDR1 is MGHRA and CDR2 is YSYEKL in the germline V gene. V shed 2 bases and J 7 bases; nucleotides not matched to a gene: 7. The CDR3 has 15 residues. The CDR3 sequence: CASSQPGTGESGYTF. The CDR3 coding sequence is TGCGCCAGCAGCCAACCCGGGACAGGGGAATCTGGCTACACCTTC.

The chain carries TRBV7-9 and TRBJ2-1; TRBD2 might be the D (6 bases). Per germline, CDR1 SEHNR and CDR2 FQNEAQ (reference sequence). The CDR3 loop spans 14 amino acids. The V gene lost 5 bases and the J gene lost 6 bases, with 14 bases spanning the gap. Here the CDR3 DNA reads TGTGCCAGCAGCCCCCCGGGACTCTTCAATGAGCAGTTCTTC. Protein product: CASSPPGLFNEQFF. The full variable domain, its missing parts supplied by reference TRBV7-9 and TRBJ2-1, is DTGVSQNPRHKITKRGQNVTFRCDPISEHNRLYWYRQTLGQGPEFLTYFQNEAQLEKSRLLSDRFSAERPKGSFSTLEIQRTEQGDSAMYLCASSPPGLFNEQFFGPGTRLTVL.

Ten or more counts support this clonotype. This rearrangement joins TRBV7-9 to TRBJ1-1; TRBD1 aligns across 10 bases. V trimming: 5 bases; J trimming: 6 bases; junction bases outside the gene matches: 9. The CDR3 contains 15 residues. The germline V gene has CDR1 SEHNR and CDR2 FQNEAQ (reference sequence). The CDR3 DNA follows: TGTGCCAGCAGCACTTCCGGGACAGGGGAATCTGAAGCTTTCTTT. Amino acid sequence: CASSTSGTGESEAFF.

There are a few counts of this clonotype. The rearrangement joins TRBV24-1 to TRBJ2-2; tentative D call: TRBD1 (5 bases). Trimming shortened V by 0 bases and J by 2 bases, and 9 bases separated the two germline ends. This CDR3 is 16 amino acids long. Germline V lookup: CDR1 KGHDR, CDR2 SFDVKD. The CDR3 DNA reads TGTGCCACCAGTGATTTGAGCAGGGTTAACACCGGGGAGCTGTTTTTT. It codes for CATSDLSRVNTGELFF.

This clonotype was observed a handful of times. The rearrangement joins TRBV27 to TRBJ2-1, with D unclear. Germline V gene sequence: CDR1 MNHEY, CDR2 SMNVEV (reference sequence). Trimming cost V 6 bases and J 4 bases, with 4 bases left between them. The CDR3 is 11 amino acids. The chain's CDR3 is CASRMYNEQFF. The CDR3 nucleotides are TGTGCCAGCAGAATGTACAATGAGCAGTTCTTC.

The rearrangement joins TRBV9 to TRBJ2-3; 12 nucleotides align to TRBD2. J gave up 5 bases and V 0 bases, and 4 bases lay outside the gene matches. The CDR3 runs 16 residues. From germline, CDR1 is SGDLS and CDR2 YYNGEE. CDR3 in amino acids: CASSVATSGRLDTQYF. The DNA for the CDR3 is TGTGCCAGCAGCGTAGCTACTAGCGGGAGGCTAGATACGCAGTATTTT.

The chain recombines TRBV19 with TRBJ2-7, with D unclear. This CDR3 spans 14 amino acids. V was shortened by 7 bases and J by 5 bases, with 18 bases between the two germline ends. Looked up from germline, CDR1 is LNHDA and CDR2 is SQIVND (reference sequence). CDR3 nucleotides: TGTGCCAGTAAGGCAGGCGTCAAACCCCACGAGCAGTACTTC. Protein: CASKAGVKPHEQYF.

This clonotype was seen repeatedly, ten times or more. The CDR3: CASRLLTGANTEAFF. CDR3 DNA: TGTGCCAGTAGGCTCCTGACAGGGGCGAACACTGAAGCTTTCTTT. The chain carries TRBV19 and TRBJ1-1, with 8 bases aligning to TRBD1. V was clipped by 6 bases and J by 1 base; unmatched bases: 7. In germline, CDR1 is LNHDA, CDR2 SQIVND (reference sequence). This CDR3 spans 15 amino acids.

This clonotype was observed at least ten times. The rearrangement uses TRBV7-8 and TRBJ1-5; D unclear. With 0 bases removed from V and 11 bases from J, the gap between germline ends came to 14 bases. The germline V gene has CDR1 SGHVS and CDR2 FQNEAQ. The CDR3 sequence is 14 residues long. The CDR3, as DNA: TGTGCCAGCAGCTTAGCGTCCCCCTCCAAAGCCCAGCATTTT. Translating gives CASSLASPSKAQHF.

This clonotype appeared a few times. CDR3 amino acids: CASSRTGGDGETQYF. The CDR3 bases are TGTGCCAGCAGCCGGACAGGGGGCGATGGAGAGACCCAGTACTTC. This sequence joins TRBV7-9 and TRBJ2-5, with 11 bases lining up with TRBD1. The CDR3 has 15 amino acids. V lost 5 bases to trimming and J lost 4 bases; unmatched junction nucleotides: 6. Germline values: CDR1 SEHNR, CDR2 FQNEAQ (reference sequence). Full variable domain (outside the CDR3, taken from reference TRBV7-9 and TRBJ2-5): DTGVSQNPRHKITKRGQNVTFRCDPISEHNRLYWYRQTLGQGPEFLTYFQNEAQLEKSRLLSDRFSAERPKGSFSTLEIQRTEQGDSAMYLCASSRTGGDGETQYFGPGTRLLVL.

This clonotype was counted many times. The chain couples TRBV7-2 to TRBJ1-5; D possibly corresponds to TRBD1 (6 bases). The V end was cut by 1 base, the J end by 4 bases, with 11 bases between. The CDR3 runs to 15 residues. The germline V gene has CDR1 SGHTA and CDR2 FQGNSA. CDR3 nucleotide sequence: TGTGCCAGCAGCTTAGAGGGGGGGTGGAATCAGCCCCAGCATTTT. Protein sequence: CASSLEGGWNQPQHF.

CDR3 sequence: CASSLESGVEAFF. Written as DNA, the CDR3 is TGTGCCAGCAGCTTAGAGTCTGGGGTTGAAGCTTTCTTT. The chain is built from TRBV13 and TRBJ1-1; D not certain. Trimming pared 1 base from V and 7 bases from J, leaving 10 bases between. In germline, CDR1 is PRHDT, CDR2 FYEKMQ (reference sequence). CDR3 length: 13 amino acids. Combining the CDR3 with reference TRBV13 and TRBJ1-1 gives the whole variable domain AAGVIQSPRHLIKEKRETATLKCYPIPRHDTVYWYQQGPGQDPQFLISFYEKMQSDKGSIPDRFSAQQFSDYHSELNMSSLELGDSALYFCASSLESGVEAFFGQGTRLTVV.

This clonotype was recorded a few times. The V gene is TRBV19, the J gene TRBJ1-5, with D perhaps matching TRBD1 (5 bases). Trimming shortened V by 6 bases and J by 3 bases, and 18 bases separated the two germline ends. The CDR3 is 16 residues long. Germline CDR1 LNHDA, CDR2 SQIVND (reference sequence). The CDR3 nucleotides are TGTGCCAGTAGCTTAAGCGGGGCTCGGGCCAATCAGCCCCAGCATTTT. Amino acid sequence: CASSLSGARANQPQHF.

This clonotype was seen many times. V usage is TRBV7-6 and J usage is TRBJ1-5; TRBD1 might be the D (5 bases). The germline V and J ends were trimmed by 4 bases and 6 bases, with 13 bases remaining between them. This CDR3 spans 14 amino acids. The germline V gene has CDR1 SGHVS and CDR2 FNYEAQ. The CDR3 sequence is CASSSESTGQPQHF. DNA of the CDR3: TGTGCCAGCAGCTCCGAGAGTACAGGTCAGCCCCAGCATTTT.